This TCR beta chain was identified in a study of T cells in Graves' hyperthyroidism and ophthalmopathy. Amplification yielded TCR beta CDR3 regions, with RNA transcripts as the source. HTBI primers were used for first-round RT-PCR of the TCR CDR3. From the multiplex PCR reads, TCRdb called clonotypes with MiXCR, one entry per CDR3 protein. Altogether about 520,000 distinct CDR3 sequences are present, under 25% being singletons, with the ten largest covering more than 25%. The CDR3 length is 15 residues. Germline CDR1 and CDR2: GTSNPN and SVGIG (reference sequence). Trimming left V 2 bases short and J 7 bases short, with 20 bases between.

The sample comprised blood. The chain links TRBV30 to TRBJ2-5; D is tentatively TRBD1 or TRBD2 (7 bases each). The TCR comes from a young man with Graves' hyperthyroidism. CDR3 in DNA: TGTGCCTGGAGTTTAGGGGAGGGGGCCTGGGGGACCCAGTACTTC. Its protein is CAWSLGEGAWGTQYF. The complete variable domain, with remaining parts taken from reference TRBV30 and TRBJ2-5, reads SQTIHQWPATLVQPVGSPLSLECTVEGTSNPNLYWYRQAAGRGLQLLFYSVGIGQISSEVPQNLSASRPQDRQFILSSKKLLLSDSGFYLCAWSLGEGAWGTQYFGPGTRLLVL.